Listed below are T cell receptor beta chains from one sample, sequenced in a study of T cells of healthy individuals. TCRdb re-derived calls from the 5' RACE reads in MiXCR, one entry per CDR3 protein. The repertoire holds roughly 76,000 distinct CDR3 sequences, with approximately 5.4% as singletons. The source is a female donor in good health. CDR3s include the opening cysteine and the closing phenylalanine or tryptophan. The D gene is left open where the match is weak. Clone size is stated in some rows and not others, as once, few, many or a class when expanded.

v_call: TRBV7-3; clone_size: many; j_call: TRBJ2-3; d_call: -; cdr3_aa: CASSKTGLLADTQYF; cdr3_nt: TGTGCCAGCAGCAAAACGGGACTCCTGGCAGATACGCAGTATTTT
v_call: TRBV6-5; clone_size: many; j_call: TRBJ2-6; d_call: -; cdr3_aa: CASSKESGANVLTF; cdr3_nt: TGTGCCAGCAGTAAGGAGTCTGGGGCCAACGTCCTGACTTTC
v_call: TRBV7-2; clone_size: many; j_call: TRBJ2-3; d_call: -; cdr3_aa: CASSWGQGPTDTQYF; cdr3_nt: TGTGCCAGCAGCTGGGGGCAGGGGCCCACAGATACGCAGTATTTT
v_call: TRBV5-1; clone_size: many; j_call: TRBJ2-3; d_call: TRBD2; cdr3_aa: CASSGLAAAPDTQYF; cdr3_nt: TGCGCCAGCAGTGGGCTAGCGGCGGCCCCAGATACGCAGTATTTT
v_call: TRBV12-3/TRBV12-4; clone_size: many; j_call: TRBJ2-5; d_call: -; cdr3_aa: CASASRGWETQYF; cdr3_nt: TGTGCCAGCGCTTCCCGGGGATGGGAGACCCAGTACTTC
v_call: TRBV6-5; clone_size: few; j_call: TRBJ2-1; d_call: -; cdr3_aa: CASSLTGSGEQFF; cdr3_nt: TGTGCCAGCAGTTTGACAGGATCCGGGGAGCAGTTCTTC
v_call: TRBV6-5; clone_size: -; j_call: TRBJ1-2; d_call: TRBD1; cdr3_aa: CASSPSTGVRDGYTF; cdr3_nt: TGTGCCAGCAGTCCAAGCACAGGGGTTCGTGATGGCTACACCTTC
v_call: TRBV18; clone_size: -; j_call: TRBJ2-5; d_call: -; cdr3_aa: CASSHGAEQETQYF; cdr3_nt: TGTGCCAGCTCCCATGGGGCGGAGCAAGAGACCCAGTACTTC
v_call: TRBV6-6; clone_size: many; j_call: TRBJ2-5; d_call: -; cdr3_aa: CASSPESGRQETQYF; cdr3_nt: TGTGCCAGCAGCCCAGAATCAGGGCGCCAAGAGACCCAGTACTTC
v_call: TRBV4-3; clone_size: many; j_call: TRBJ2-3; d_call: -; cdr3_aa: CASSQDDQRTDTQYF; cdr3_nt: TGCGCCAGCAGCCAAGATGACCAGAGGACAGATACGCAGTATTTT
v_call: TRBV4-2; clone_size: few; j_call: TRBJ1-1; d_call: -; cdr3_aa: CASSQGVRGNTEAFF; cdr3_nt: TGTGCCAGCAGCCAAGGGGTCAGGGGGAACACTGAAGCTTTCTTT
v_call: TRBV4-3; clone_size: many; j_call: TRBJ2-4; d_call: TRBD2; cdr3_aa: CASSQGTSGVAKNIQYF; cdr3_nt: TGCGCCAGCAGCCAGGGGACTAGCGGGGTAGCCAAAAACATTCAGTACTTC
v_call: TRBV4-3; clone_size: many; j_call: TRBJ2-3; d_call: -; cdr3_aa: CASSQEAPGTDTQYF; cdr3_nt: TGCGCCAGCAGCCAAGAGGCCCCGGGCACAGATACGCAGTATTTT
v_call: TRBV6-5; clone_size: many; j_call: TRBJ2-6; d_call: -; cdr3_aa: CASRPFGVYAGANVLTF; cdr3_nt: TGTGCCAGCAGACCCTTTGGTGTCTATGCTGGGGCCAACGTCCTGACTTTC
v_call: TRBV2; clone_size: many; j_call: TRBJ2-3; d_call: -; cdr3_aa: CASSLRLPSSTDTQYF; cdr3_nt: TGTGCCAGCAGTTTACGACTACCCTCTAGCACAGATACGCAGTATTTT
v_call: TRBV20-1; clone_size: many; j_call: TRBJ1-3; d_call: -; cdr3_aa: CSARDKSSGNTIYF; cdr3_nt: TGCAGTGCTAGAGATAAGAGCTCTGGAAACACCATATATTTT
v_call: TRBV30; clone_size: -; j_call: TRBJ2-7; d_call: -; cdr3_aa: CAWSVRPGIYEQYF; cdr3_nt: TGTGCCTGGAGTGTCCGGCCGGGGATCTACGAGCAGTACTTC
v_call: TRBV28; clone_size: -; j_call: TRBJ2-7; d_call: -; cdr3_aa: CASSSGRQYEQYF; cdr3_nt: TGTGCCAGCAGTTCAGGACGACAATACGAGCAGTACTTC
v_call: TRBV7-2; clone_size: many; j_call: TRBJ2-7; d_call: TRBD1; cdr3_aa: CASSYEPDRALIHSYEQYF; cdr3_nt: TGTGCCAGCAGCTACGAACCGGACAGGGCCCTAATCCACTCCTACGAGCAGTACTTC
v_call: TRBV6-5; clone_size: many; j_call: TRBJ1-1; d_call: -; cdr3_aa: CASSYGGQNTEAFF; cdr3_nt: TGTGCCAGCAGTTACGGGGGCCAAAACACTGAAGCTTTCTTT
v_call: TRBV12-5; clone_size: many; j_call: TRBJ2-3; d_call: -; cdr3_aa: CASDPDVDTQYF; cdr3_nt: TGTGCTAGTGATCCGGACGTGGATACGCAGTATTTT
v_call: TRBV6-2/TRBV6-3; clone_size: few; j_call: TRBJ2-7; d_call: -; cdr3_aa: CASSNIRQVVNF; cdr3_nt: TGTGCCAGCAGTAATATACGACAGGTGGTTAACTTC
v_call: TRBV6-2/TRBV6-3; clone_size: many; j_call: TRBJ1-1; d_call: -; cdr3_aa: CASSYHLTRNTEAFF; cdr3_nt: TGTGCCAGCAGTTACCATTTGACACGGAACACTGAAGCTTTCTTT
v_call: TRBV4-2; clone_size: -; j_call: TRBJ1-1; d_call: TRBD1; cdr3_aa: CASSSPSRQGRTDTEAFF; cdr3_nt: TGTGCCAGCAGCTCTCCTAGCCGACAGGGTCGAACAGACACTGAAGCTTTCTTT
v_call: TRBV28; clone_size: many; j_call: TRBJ2-3; d_call: TRBD2; cdr3_aa: CASSRPTSASTDTQYF; cdr3_nt: TGTGCCAGCAGTCGCCCGACTAGCGCCAGCACAGATACGCAGTATTTT
v_call: TRBV5-5; clone_size: few; j_call: TRBJ1-1; d_call: -; cdr3_aa: CASSLMYWTLNTEAFF; cdr3_nt: TGTGCCAGCAGCCTGATGTATTGGACTTTGAACACTGAAGCTTTCTTT
v_call: TRBV28; clone_size: few; j_call: TRBJ2-7; d_call: -; cdr3_aa: CASKGLRGQSSYEQYF; cdr3_nt: TGTGCCAGCAAAGGATTAAGGGGCCAGAGCTCCTACGAGCAGTACTTC
v_call: TRBV6-2/TRBV6-3; clone_size: -; j_call: TRBJ1-1; d_call: -; cdr3_aa: CASSYSTPRLDTEAFF; cdr3_nt: TGTGCCAGCAGTTACTCGACGCCCAGGTTGGACACTGAAGCTTTCTTT
v_call: TRBV7-9; clone_size: -; j_call: TRBJ2-1; d_call: TRBD2; cdr3_aa: CASSLRTSGSSYNEQFF; cdr3_nt: TGTGCCAGCAGCTTAAGGACTAGCGGGAGCAGTTACAATGAGCAGTTCTTC
v_call: TRBV23-1; clone_size: -; j_call: TRBJ2-6; d_call: -; cdr3_aa: CASSHRAGESSGANVLTF; cdr3_nt: TGCGCCAGCAGTCATAGAGCAGGGGAAAGCTCTGGGGCCAACGTCCTGACTTTC
v_call: TRBV5-1; clone_size: many; j_call: TRBJ2-1; d_call: -; cdr3_aa: CASSLEAGRLEQFF; cdr3_nt: TGCGCCAGCAGCTTGGAGGCAGGGCGGTTAGAGCAGTTCTTC
v_call: TRBV7-9; clone_size: many; j_call: TRBJ2-1; d_call: TRBD2; cdr3_aa: CASSFGTSGRADNEQFF; cdr3_nt: TGTGCCAGCAGCTTCGGGACTAGCGGGAGGGCTGACAATGAGCAGTTCTTC
v_call: TRBV4-3; clone_size: many; j_call: TRBJ2-1; d_call: -; cdr3_aa: CASSQDLLSYNEQFF; cdr3_nt: TGCGCCAGCAGCCAAGACCTGCTCTCCTACAATGAGCAGTTCTTC
v_call: TRBV12-3/TRBV12-4; clone_size: -; j_call: TRBJ2-2; d_call: TRBD2; cdr3_aa: CASTIREDGELFF; cdr3_nt: TGTGCCAGCACGATCCGGGAGGACGGGGAGCTGTTTTTT
v_call: TRBV29-1; clone_size: many; j_call: TRBJ2-5; d_call: -; cdr3_aa: CSVAGVVQETQYF; cdr3_nt: TGCAGCGTTGCGGGGGTGGTCCAAGAGACCCAGTACTTC
v_call: TRBV20-1; clone_size: many; j_call: TRBJ1-2; d_call: -; cdr3_aa: CSASSAELNYGYTF; cdr3_nt: TGCAGTGCCTCCTCCGCAGAGCTGAACTATGGCTACACCTTC
v_call: TRBV4-1; clone_size: many; j_call: TRBJ2-2; d_call: TRBD1; cdr3_aa: CASSQRTTGTGWTGELFF; cdr3_nt: TGCGCCAGCAGCCAACGTACTACCGGGACAGGGTGGACCGGGGAGCTGTTTTTT
v_call: TRBV6-2/TRBV6-3; clone_size: many; j_call: TRBJ1-5; d_call: -; cdr3_aa: CASSYKDHHQPQHF; cdr3_nt: TGTGCCAGCAGTTACAAGGATCATCATCAGCCCCAGCATTTT
v_call: TRBV10-2; clone_size: many; j_call: TRBJ1-2; d_call: -; cdr3_aa: CASNRGSASVGYTF; cdr3_nt: TGCGCCAGCAATCGTGGATCCGCGTCGGTGGGCTACACCTTC
v_call: TRBV5-1; clone_size: many; j_call: TRBJ2-5; d_call: -; cdr3_aa: CASSLAGTNEETQYF; cdr3_nt: TGCGCCAGCAGCTTGGCCGGGACAAACGAAGAGACCCAGTACTTC
v_call: TRBV6-2/TRBV6-3; clone_size: -; j_call: TRBJ2-2; d_call: -; cdr3_aa: CASSRTNTGELFF; cdr3_nt: TGTGCCAGCAGCCGGACGAACACCGGGGAGCTGTTTTTT
v_call: TRBV5-1; clone_size: many; j_call: TRBJ2-7; d_call: TRBD2; cdr3_aa: CASSPDGTSGTTRF; cdr3_nt: TGCGCCAGCAGCCCGGACGGGACTAGCGGGACTACGCGCTTC
v_call: TRBV7-7; clone_size: many; j_call: TRBJ2-5; d_call: TRBD2; cdr3_aa: CASSLAGGREETQYF; cdr3_nt: TGTGCTAGCAGCTTAGCCGGGGGGAGAGAAGAGACCCAGTACTTC
v_call: TRBV28; clone_size: many; j_call: TRBJ1-2; d_call: -; cdr3_aa: CASTNRAMGYTF; cdr3_nt: TGTGCCAGCACGAACAGGGCGATGGGCTACACCTTC
v_call: TRBV19; clone_size: many; j_call: TRBJ2-1; d_call: TRBD2; cdr3_aa: CASSTGREGEQFF; cdr3_nt: TGTGCCAGTAGTACAGGTCGGGAGGGTGAGCAGTTCTTC
v_call: TRBV5-4; clone_size: many; j_call: TRBJ1-2; d_call: TRBD1; cdr3_aa: CASSSENRGAGGYTF; cdr3_nt: TGTGCCAGCAGCAGCGAAAACAGGGGAGCGGGAGGCTACACCTTC
v_call: TRBV6-2/TRBV6-3; clone_size: many; j_call: TRBJ1-5; d_call: -; cdr3_aa: CASSHSRGGRHF; cdr3_nt: TGTGCCAGCAGTCACTCACGTGGCGGGAGGCATTTT
v_call: TRBV12-3/TRBV12-4; clone_size: many; j_call: TRBJ1-2; d_call: -; cdr3_aa: CASTRPGSANYGYTF; cdr3_nt: TGTGCCAGCACCCGCCCGGGATCTGCTAACTATGGCTACACCTTC
v_call: TRBV29-1; clone_size: many; j_call: TRBJ1-2; d_call: -; cdr3_aa: CSVEGFELGELTNYGYTF; cdr3_nt: TGCAGCGTTGAGGGGTTTGAGCTCGGGGAATTAACTAACTATGGCTACACCTTC
v_call: TRBV30; clone_size: many; j_call: TRBJ2-7; d_call: -; cdr3_aa: CAWSVQQGIHYEQYF; cdr3_nt: TGTGCCTGGAGTGTACAACAGGGAATACACTACGAGCAGTACTTC
v_call: TRBV4-3; clone_size: many; j_call: TRBJ2-7; d_call: -; cdr3_aa: CASSQVTSPSYEQYF; cdr3_nt: TGCGCCAGCAGCCAAGTCACTAGTCCCTCCTACGAGCAGTACTTC